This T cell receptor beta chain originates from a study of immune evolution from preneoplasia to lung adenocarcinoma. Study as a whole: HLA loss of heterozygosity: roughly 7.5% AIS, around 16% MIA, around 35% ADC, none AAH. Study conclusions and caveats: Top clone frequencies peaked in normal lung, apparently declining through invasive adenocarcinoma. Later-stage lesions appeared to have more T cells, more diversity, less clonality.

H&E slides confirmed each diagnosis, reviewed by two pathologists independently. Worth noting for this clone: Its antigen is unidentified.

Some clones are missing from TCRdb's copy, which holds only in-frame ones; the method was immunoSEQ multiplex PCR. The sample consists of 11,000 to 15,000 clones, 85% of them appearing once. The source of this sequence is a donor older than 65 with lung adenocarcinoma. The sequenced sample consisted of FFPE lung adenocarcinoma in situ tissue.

In nucleotides, the CDR3 is TGTGCCACCAGTAAGGGCAGACTAGCGGGAGGACCCGGGGAGCTGTTTTTT. It encodes CATSKGRLAGGPGELFF. V usage is TRBV15 and J usage is TRBJ2-2, with 13 bases matching TRBD2. With V trimmed by 6 bases and J by 6 bases, 10 bases remained unmatched. CDR1 and CDR2 from the germline V gene are LNHNV and YYDKDF (reference sequence). CDR3 length: 17 amino acids.